The 30 T cell receptor beta chains below all came from one sample that was sequenced in a study of blood T cells in healthy people across ages. Using a J-beta primer mix together with a sample-barcoded 5' primer, a second PCR was run for roughly 6 to 11 cycles. TCRdb used MiXCR to reprocess the 5' RACE reads, holding one entry per CDR3 protein. The sample lists roughly 1.4 million distinct CDR3 sequences, approximately 60% occurring once. Specimen: blood. These receptors all stem from a man between 18 and 29 years old in good health.

V is TRBV29-1 and J is TRBJ2-5, with D unresolved. V dropped 3 bases and J dropped 5 bases, with 10 bases sitting between them. CDR1 is SQVTM, CDR2 ANQGSEA, per germline. The CDR3 length is 12 residues. CDR3 in amino acids: CSVEIKWETQYF. The CDR3 DNA reads as TGCAGCGTTGAGATTAAATGGGAGACCCAGTACTTC.

The rearrangement links TRBV14 to TRBJ1-1; D unclear. Per germline, CDR1 SGHDN and CDR2 FVKESK. The V end lost 4 bases, the J end lost 1 base, and 13 bases lay between the germline ends. This CDR3 is built from 15 residues. CDR3 residues: CASSRTGFSNTEAFF. The DNA of the CDR3 is TGTGCCAGCAGCCGGACGGGGTTTTCGAACACTGAAGCTTTCTTT.

This clonotype was observed a few times. The chain is built from TRBV6-2 or TRBV6-3 and TRBJ2-1; D is ambiguous. The CDR3 extends over 15 amino acids. Germline values: CDR1 MNHEY, CDR2 SVGEGT. Trimming stripped 0 bases from V and 1 base from J, with 7 bases between. CDR3 nucleotide sequence: TGTGCCAGCAGTTACTCGAGCAGTTCCTACAATGAGCAGTTCTTC. As protein: CASSYSSSSYNEQFF.

The V call is TRBV20-1, the J call TRBJ1-2, with D uncertain. V was trimmed by 1 base and J by 3 bases, leaving 9 bases between them. The germline V gene has CDR1 DFQATT and CDR2 SNEGSKA (reference sequence). The CDR3 has 13 residues. The chain's CDR3 is CSARVGNHYGYTF. The DNA for the CDR3 is TGCAGTGCTAGAGTTGGGAACCACTATGGCTACACCTTC.

The chain combines TRBV9 with TRBJ2-1; 11 positions match TRBD1. The CDR3 totals 17 residues. CDR1 SGDLS and CDR2 YYNGEE come from the germline V gene. The V segment lost 0 bases and the J segment 8 bases; nucleotides outside the gene matches: 10. The CDR3 DNA sequence: TGTGCCAGCAGCGTAGCTACGGGGGGACAGGGGGTCGATGAGCAGTTCTTC. Its translation is CASSVATGGQGVDEQFF.

The chain recombines TRBV30 with TRBJ2-2; D is unresolved. Trimming stripped 2 bases from V and 7 bases from J, with 8 bases between. CDR1 GTSNPN and CDR2 SVGIG come from the germline V gene (reference sequence). This CDR3 has 12 amino acids. CDR3 coding DNA: TGTGCCTGGAGTTACAGTGGCGGGGAGCTGTTTTTT. Its translation: CAWSYSGGELFF. The variable domain in full, with the rest retrieved from reference TRBV30 and TRBJ2-2, is SQTIHQWPATLVQPVGSPLSLECTVEGTSNPNLYWYRQAAGRGLQLLFYSVGIGQISSEVPQNLSASRPQDRQFILSSKKLLLSDSGFYLCAWSYSGGELFFGEGSRLTVL.

This clonotype has a handful of counts. The CDR3 loop reads CASSLVTSTDTQYF. The CDR3 nucleotides are TGTGCCAGCAGCTTGGTTACTAGCACAGATACGCAGTATTTT. The J gene is TRBJ2-3, the V gene TRBV7-2; D call uncertain. Looked up from germline, CDR1 is SGHTA and CDR2 is FQGNSA. This CDR3 region has 14 residues. The V end was cut by 3 bases, the J end by 0 bases, with 7 bases between.

The V and J genes are TRBV7-9 and TRBJ2-1; no clear D gene. Trimming pared 1 base from V and 5 bases from J, leaving 6 bases between. CDR1 and CDR2 from the germline V gene are SEHNR and FQNEAQ (reference sequence). The CDR3 is made up of 13 amino acids. Written as DNA, the CDR3 is TGTGCCAGCAGCTTAGACGTGGACAATGAGCAGTTCTTC. Protein: CASSLDVDNEQFF.

The sample holds a few counts of this clonotype. V usage is TRBV29-1 and J usage is TRBJ2-1, with D tentatively TRBD2 (5 bases). The CDR3 extends over 10 amino acids. Trimming pared 3 bases from V and 11 bases from J, leaving 8 bases between. Germline CDR1 is SQVTM and CDR2 is ANQGSEA. For the CDR3, the DNA is TGCAGCGTTGAGGGAGTGAAGCAGTTCTTC. Protein: CSVEGVKQFF.

This clonotype was counted once. The chain joins TRBV7-6 to TRBJ2-3, with D uncertain. Germline values: CDR1 SGHVS, CDR2 FNYEAQ. V was clipped by 1 base and J by 6 bases, with 11 bases between them. This CDR3 has 14 residues. As DNA, the CDR3 is TGTGCCAGCAGCTTAGTTGACCAACGTGATACGCAGTATTTT. This gives the protein CASSLVDQRDTQYF. Combining the CDR3 with reference TRBV7-6 and TRBJ2-3 gives the whole variable domain GAGVSQSPRYKVTKRGQDVALRCDPISGHVSLYWYRQALGQGPEFLTYFNYEAQQDKSGLPNDRFSAERPEGSISTLTIQRTEQRDSAMYRCASSLVDQRDTQYFGPGTRLTVL.

This chain joins TRBV20-1 and TRBJ1-1; 9 bases map to TRBD1. CDR1 is DFQATT, CDR2 SNEGSKA, per germline (reference sequence). Unmatched junction bases numbered 12, after V lost 7 bases and J lost 6 bases. The CDR3 has 14 amino acids. CDR3 residues: CSGKTGGIEAEAFF. DNA for the CDR3: TGCAGTGGGAAGACAGGGGGTATTGAGGCTGAAGCTTTCTTT.

The chain recombines TRBV5-1 with TRBJ1-6; 10 nucleotides agree with TRBD1. Per germline, CDR1 SGHRS and CDR2 YFSETQ. The CDR3 totals 14 residues. Unmatched junction bases numbered 3, after V lost 2 bases and J lost 10 bases. CDR3 coding DNA: TGCGCCAGCAGCTTAGGGACAGGGGACTCACCCCTCCACTTT. It codes for CASSLGTGDSPLHF.

The J gene is TRBJ2-1, the V gene TRBV27, with 13 bases matching TRBD2. The DNA matches TRBJ2-7 better at its end, which makes the J call doubtful. This CDR3 spans 17 amino acids. Looked up from germline, CDR1 is MNHEY and CDR2 is SMNVEV (reference sequence). The CDR3, as DNA: TGTGCCAGCAGTTTAACTAGCGGGAGGGGCTCCTACAATGAGCAGTACTTC. It yields the protein CASSLTSGRGSYNEQYF.

The genes are TRBV6-2 or TRBV6-3 and TRBJ2-1; D is undetermined. The CDR3 covers 12 residues. Trimming took off 6 bases at V and 9 bases at J, with 12 bases between the two ends. Per germline, CDR1 MNHEY and CDR2 SVGEGT. Here the CDR3 reads CASRGPLGEQFF. As DNA, the CDR3 is TGTGCCAGCAGGGGCCCGTTGGGTGAGCAGTTCTTC.

This chain links TRBV15 with TRBJ2-6; D might be TRBD1 (6 bases). Germline V lookup: CDR1 LNHNV, CDR2 YYDKDF (reference sequence). This CDR3 region has 16 residues. Trimming took 11 bases from V and 2 from J, leaving 19 bases between them. This CDR3 is CAARTVSEAGANVLTF. The CDR3 DNA reads TGTGCCGCGCGGACAGTTTCTGAGGCTGGGGCCAACGTCCTGACTTTC.

This rearrangement joins TRBV7-9 to TRBJ2-7; D is possibly TRBD1 (6 bases). Trimming removed 1 base at V and 3 bases at J, with 10 bases between. Germline V gene lookup returns CDR1 SEHNR and CDR2 FQNEAQ (reference sequence). This CDR3 comprises 14 residues. Written as DNA, the CDR3 is TGTGCCAGCAGCTTAGGGGGACAATTCTACGAGCAGTACTTC. Translation gives CASSLGGQFYEQYF.

The rearrangement joins TRBV7-9 to TRBJ2-3; 7 nucleotides line up with TRBD1. In germline, CDR1 is SEHNR, CDR2 FQNEAQ (reference sequence). The V gene end was trimmed by 3 bases and the J gene end by 2 bases; junction bases not matched to a gene: 5. The CDR3 totals 15 residues. The CDR3 DNA follows: TGTGCCAGCAGCTTCTCGGGACAGAACACAGATACGCAGTATTTT. Translating gives CASSFSGQNTDTQYF.

The CDR3 loop reads CASSLPVGETQYF. In DNA, the CDR3 is TGTGCCAGCAGCTTGCCCGTCGGGGAGACCCAGTACTTC. V and J are TRBV5-6 and TRBJ2-7; D gene unclear. The assigned J gene may be wrong: the sequence end matches TRBJ2-5 better. The germline gives CDR1 SGHDT, CDR2 YYEEEE. This CDR3 is built from 13 residues.

This sequence joins TRBV20-1 and TRBJ2-7; TRBD2 is a possible D gene (5 bases). This CDR3 is 15 amino acids long. Germline V gives CDR1 DFQATT, CDR2 SNEGSKA (reference sequence). V shed 2 bases and J shed 2 bases, with 16 bases lying between them. The CDR3 DNA follows: TGCAGTGCTAGACCCTACGGGTGGGAGCCCTACGAGCAGTACTTC. Amino acids: CSARPYGWEPYEQYF.

V usage is TRBV4-3 and J usage is TRBJ2-7, with D perhaps assigned TRBD1 or TRBD2 (5 bases each). V was shortened by 0 bases and J by 6 bases, with 18 bases between the two germline ends. The CDR3 consists of 16 residues. Germline lookup yields CDR1 LGHNA and CDR2 YSLEER. Here the CDR3 reads CASSQDQRLRGAEQYF. CDR3 DNA sequence: TGCGCCAGCAGCCAAGATCAACGGCTACGGGGCGCCGAGCAGTACTTC.

The chain recombines TRBV10-3 with TRBJ1-2, with D perhaps TRBD1 (6 bases). V was shortened by 8 bases and J by 7 bases, with 17 bases between the two germline ends. The CDR3 is made up of 13 amino acids. Germline CDR1 and CDR2: ENHRY and SYGVKD. CDR3 coding DNA: TGTGCCATCGACCAAACAGGGCTCGGTGGCTACACCTTC. Translated, it gives CAIDQTGLGGYTF.

A note on this clonotype: The CDR3 does not end in the conserved phenylalanine or tryptophan, so this is likely a read error. The CDR3 region is CASSPSNEQYL. The DNA for the CDR3 is TGTGCCAGCTCCCCCAGTAATGAGCAGTACCTC. The rearrangement links TRBV12-3 or TRBV12-4 to TRBJ2-4; D is undetermined. The CDR3 loop spans 11 amino acids. V was cut by 8 bases and J by 13 bases, with 15 bases left in between.

In its sample, this clonotype was seen a few times. V gene TRBV29-1 combines with J gene TRBJ2-3; D gene uncertain. CDR3 length: 14 residues. CDR1 and CDR2 (germline): SQVTM, ANQGSEA. Trimming removed 0 bases from V and 1 base from J, with 8 bases in between. CDR3 sequence reads: CSVEEFRGTDTQYF. The CDR3 coding sequence is TGCAGCGTTGAAGAATTTAGGGGCACAGATACGCAGTATTTT.

The chain combines TRBV21-1 with TRBJ2-3; TRBD1 was called by the table and not checked on the DNA. TRBV21-1 is described as a pseudogene. The CDR3 length is 16 residues. The chain's CDR3 is CASIYFGPRGTDTQYF. In DNA form, the CDR3 reads TGTGCCAGCATTTATTTTGGCCCCAGAGGCACAGATACGCAGTATTTT.

This clonotype was found a few times. This chain connects TRBV6-5 to TRBJ2-7, with D tentatively TRBD1 (6 bases). The end of the DNA fits TRBJ2-4 better, so the J call may be wrong. This CDR3 comprises 14 residues. Germline V gene lookup returns CDR1 MNHEY and CDR2 SVGAGI. This CDR3 reads CASRLQGSKNIQYF. CDR3 in DNA: TGTGCCAGCAGACTACAGGGATCCAAAAACATTCAGTACTTC.

The chain combines TRBV4-3 with TRBJ2-5, with 8 nucleotides matching TRBD2. V dropped 0 bases and J dropped 5; count of bases not matched to a gene: 8. This CDR3 is 16 amino acids long. Per the germline V gene, CDR1 is LGHNA and CDR2 is YSLEER. CDR3 in DNA: TGCGCCAGCAGCCAAGACGCAGCGGGGGCCGGGGAGACCCAGTACTTC. It codes for CASSQDAAGAGETQYF.

The chain recombines TRBV4-3 with TRBJ1-2; no definite D call. Trimming left V 0 bases short and J 2 bases short, with 16 bases between. From germline, CDR1 is LGHNA and CDR2 YSLEER. CDR3 length: 17 amino acids. CDR3 sequence reads: CASSQELVGIRNYGYTF. The DNA for the CDR3 is TGCGCCAGCAGCCAAGAATTGGTCGGGATCCGAAACTATGGCTACACCTTC.

V usage is TRBV24-1 and J usage is TRBJ2-2; 7 bases fit TRBD1. V was pared by 5 bases and J by 7 bases, with 3 bases of the junction left unmatched. In germline, CDR1 is KGHDR, CDR2 SFDVKD. CDR3 length: 13 amino acids. The CDR3 region is CATSGGGHGELFF. Written as DNA, the CDR3 is TGTGCCACCAGTGGAGGGGGCCACGGGGAGCTGTTTTTT.

V usage is TRBV27 and J usage is TRBJ2-4; no firm D call. The DNA matches TRBJ2-7 better at its end, which makes the J call doubtful. The germline gives CDR1 MNHEY, CDR2 SMNVEV (reference sequence). The CDR3 spans 17 residues. CDR3 nucleotide sequence: TGTGCCAGCAGTTTAATTAGTCCCCCCGGCGTTGCCGACGAGCAGTACTTC. The encoded protein is CASSLISPPGVADEQYF.

The chain couples TRBV25-1 to TRBJ2-7, with D possibly called TRBD1 or TRBD2 (5 bases each). CDR1 is MGHDK and CDR2 is SYGVNS in the germline V gene. Trimming left V 6 bases short and J 2 bases short, with 11 bases between. This CDR3 is 13 amino acids long. The CDR3 protein is CASRGTNPYEQYF. The CDR3 DNA follows: TGTGCCAGCAGGGGGACGAACCCCTACGAGCAGTACTTC.